The rows below give T cell receptor beta chains drawn from one sample of a study of T cell repertoires in cytomegalovirus infection. MiXCR was run by TCRdb on the reads, yielding one entry per CDR3 protein. The table shows 650,000 to 850,000 distinct CDR3 sequences, with roughly 29% occurring only once. These receptors have no known antigen. Sequencing was performed on cultured CD8+ T cells from PBMCs, taken from culture after CMV antigen stimulation. Receptor source: a human donor in good health (CMV status not recorded). Some clones in this sample may be carry-over from other donors' samples. Both conserved end residues are part of each CDR3. The D gene is left open where the match is weak. Clone size is shown for a subset of rows, as once, few, many or a class of expanded clone.

TRBV5-5	TRBJ2-6	-	TRBD1	TGTGCCAGCAGCTTAACATGGACAGGGCTGCGCTCTGGGGCCAACGTCCTGACTTTC	CASSLTWTGLRSGANVLTF
TRBV4-1	TRBJ2-3	few	-	TGCGCCAGCTGTCCCATCGAGACCACAGATACGCAGTATTTT	CASCPIETTDTQYF
TRBV27	TRBJ1-5	few	TRBD1	TGTGCCAGCAGTTTTGCAGGGGGACCGGATCAGCCCCAGCATTTT	CASSFAGGPDQPQHF
TRBV19	TRBJ1-1	-	-	TGTGCCAGTAGTATCTTAGGGAACACTGAAGCTTTCTTT	CASSILGNTEAFF
TRBV4-1	TRBJ2-4	-	-	TGTGCCAGCAGCCAAGATTATGGTTATACCAAAAACATTCAGTACTTC	CASSQDYGYTKNIQYF
TRBV19	TRBJ1-4	-	-	TGTGCCAGTAGTATAGATCGGGTGTCTAATGAAAAACTGTTTTTT	CASSIDRVSNEKLFF
TRBV27	TRBJ1-2	few	-	TGTGCCAGCAGTTTGGGGGGCGGGCAGGGCTACACCTTC	CASSLGGGQGYTF
TRBV19	TRBJ1-1	few	-	TGTGCCAGTAGTATAGAACCGGGATTCTCCGAAGCTTTCTTT	CASSIEPGFSEAFF
TRBV12-3/TRBV12-4	TRBJ2-3	few	-	TGTGCCAGCAGTTTCGGTGTCTCGGTGGGACAACTCAAAGATACGCAGTATTTT	CASSFGVSVGQLKDTQYF
TRBV7-2	TRBJ2-2	few	-	TGTGCCAGCAGCTCCCGACAGAGGAACACCGGGGAGCTGTTTTTT	CASSSRQRNTGELFF
TRBV19	TRBJ1-5	-	-	TGTGCCAGTAACGATAGCAATCAGCCCCAGCATTTT	CASNDSNQPQHF
TRBV7-6	TRBJ2-3	-	TRBD2	TGTGCCAGCGGGCTAGCGGGGCGGGATACGCAGTATTTT	CASGLAGRDTQYF
TRBV24-1	TRBJ2-1	-	-	TGTGCCACCAGTGCTTTCGGGGGGCCGAATGAGCAGTTCTTC	CATSAFGGPNEQFF
TRBV10-3	TRBJ2-1	-	-	TGTGCCATCAGGCTCCAGAGCAACAATGAGCAGTTCTTC	CAIRLQSNNEQFF
TRBV6-6	TRBJ1-2	few	TRBD1	TGTGCCAGCAGTTCCGGCCGACAGGGTGGCTACACCTTC	CASSSGRQGGYTF
TRBV19	TRBJ2-5	-	TRBD2	TGTGCCAGTAGCTCCTTGGGACTACAAGAGACCCAGTACTTC	CASSSLGLQETQYF
TRBV12-3/TRBV12-4	TRBJ2-3	-	TRBD2	TGTGCCAGCAGCTCCTCGCGGGGGGCCACGCAGAGCACAGATACGCAGTATTTT	CASSSSRGATQSTDTQYF
TRBV12-3/TRBV12-4	TRBJ1-5	few	-	TGTGCCAGCAGTTTAGCATCAGACACTTATAGCAATCAGCCCCAGCATTTT	CASSLASDTYSNQPQHF
TRBV4-1	TRBJ2-3	-	TRBD2	TGCGCCAGCAGCCAAGAACGGCGACTAGCGGGGGGGGCCAGCACAGATACGCAGTATTTT	CASSQERRLAGGASTDTQYF
TRBV4-1	TRBJ1-1	-	-	TGCGCCAGCAGCCAAGAGGCAGTGAACACTGAAGCTTTCTTT	CASSQEAVNTEAFF
TRBV9	TRBJ1-1	-	-	TGTGCCAGCAGCGTAGAGGGGACACACACTGAAGCTTTCTTT	CASSVEGTHTEAFF
TRBV5-6	TRBJ2-5	-	-	TGTGCCAGCTCTTCGGGGGTCGGGGAGACCCAGTACTTC	CASSSGVGETQYF
TRBV6-5	TRBJ2-2	-	-	TGTGCCAGCAGTTACAACGGGGCAGTGGGCACCGGGGAGCTGTTTTTT	CASSYNGAVGTGELFF
TRBV6-2/TRBV6-3	TRBJ1-1	-	TRBD1	TGTGCCAGCAGGACGACCGCCTGGGACAGAAAAAACACTGAAGCTTTCTTT	CASRTTAWDRKNTEAFF
TRBV6-5	TRBJ2-1	many	TRBD1	TGTGCCAGCAGTTACTGGACAGGGGAACCCTACAATGAGCAGTTCTTC	CASSYWTGEPYNEQFF
TRBV27	TRBJ1-2	-	-	TGTGCCAGCATTGGACCCCCTAACTATGGCTACACCTTC	CASIGPPNYGYTF
TRBV2	TRBJ2-3	-	TRBD1	TGTGCCAGCAGTCCTATGCCGGGACAGGGTTTGATAGATACGCAGTATTTT	CASSPMPGQGLIDTQYF
TRBV7-2	TRBJ1-2	few	TRBD1	TGTGCCAGCAGCTTAGAGGGCAGGGGGCGAAGCTATGGCTACACCTTC	CASSLEGRGRSYGYTF
TRBV10-3	TRBJ2-2	-	-	TGTGCCATCAGTGACTGGCAGGCCGAGGGCACCGGGGAGCTGTTTTTT	CAISDWQAEGTGELFF
TRBV20-1	TRBJ2-7	few	TRBD2	TGCAGTGCTACCGGAGGGACTAGCGGGGGGACCCACGAGCAGTACTTC	CSATGGTSGGTHEQYF
TRBV20-1	TRBJ2-7	-	-	TGCAGTGCTAGAGTGCTGGACCGCAACAGTCGCTCCTACGAGCAGTACTTC	CSARVLDRNSRSYEQYF
TRBV6-5	TRBJ1-1	few	-	TGTGCCAGCAGTTACGTGGGACAGAACACTGAAGCTTTCTTT	CASSYVGQNTEAFF
TRBV2	TRBJ2-5	many	TRBD2	TGTGCCAGCAGTGAAGGAAGCGGGGGGAGGAAGACCCAGTACTTC	CASSEGSGGRKTQYF
TRBV27	TRBJ1-1	few	-	TGTGCCACCGGACCGCCGAACACTGAAGCTTTCTTT	CATGPPNTEAFF
TRBV20-1	TRBJ2-2	-	TRBD1	TGCAGTGCGGGACAGGGAGGCACCGGGGAGCTGTTTTTT	CSAGQGGTGELFF
TRBV7-8	TRBJ1-4	many	-	TGTGCCAGCAGCTTAGAGTTATGGAATGAAAAACTGTTTTTT	CASSLELWNEKLFF
TRBV5-1	TRBJ1-2	-	TRBD1	TGCGCCACCTCAAGAACAGGGGGCGTGTTCGGTGGCTACACCTTC	CATSRTGGVFGGYTF
TRBV27	TRBJ2-7	few	-	TGTGCCAGCAGTTTAGAAGTGGGGAGACACGAGCAGTACTTC	CASSLEVGRHEQYF
TRBV19	TRBJ2-1	-	-	TGTGCCAGTAGCCAAAGGGCGAGTAGGTCCTACAATGAGCAGTTCTTC	CASSQRASRSYNEQFF
TRBV27	TRBJ1-5	-	-	TGTGCCAGCAGTTTGCACGGTCAGCCCCAGCATTTT	CASSLHGQPQHF
TRBV5-1	TRBJ2-5	few	-	TGCGCCAGCAGCCTAGGGACACTTCAAGAGACCCAGTACTTC	CASSLGTLQETQYF